This record concerns one T cell receptor (beta chain) sequence. Its matching antigen is unknown. Time point meaning: persistent/refractory GD, antithyroid drugs over 5 years with positive TRAb. PBMC RNA served as the TCR library source. Criteria from the American Thyroid Association guidelines were applied to diagnose Graves' disease. Sequencing libraries for TCR beta were prepared with iRepertoire HTBI primers and Arm-PCR of CDR3 regions. Via MiXCR, TCRdb re-called the multiplex PCR reads, giving one row per CDR3 protein. The data hold 350,000 to 500,000 distinct CDR3 sequences, with around a fifth observed a single time. The CDR3 has 14 amino acids. V lost 1 base and J lost 5, with 15 bases in between. Germline values: CDR1 DFQATT, CDR2 SNEGSKA (reference sequence). This entry comes from a study of regulatory T cells in long-lasting Graves disease. Whole-study results and caveats: Shared public clonotypes totalled approximately 3,000 in persistent patients, compared with about 930 in new patients. Newly diagnosed Graves' patients had higher TCR diversity than persistent ones.

The sequencing here drew on peripheral blood mononuclear cells (PBMCs), taken when the disease was refractory, from a patient treated with antithyroid drugs. This TCR derives from a female donor with Graves disease. V and J are TRBV20-1 and TRBJ2-7; D is possibly TRBD2 (6 bases). DNA of the CDR3: TGCAGTGCTAGAGGAGCGGTTTGGGGGGACGAGCAGTACTTC. It is translated as CSARGAVWGDEQYF.